These T cell receptor beta chains were read from a single sample in a study of blood T cell repertoires in COVID-19. The protocol was immunoSEQ multiplex PCR, while the TCRdb copy is restricted to in-frame clones and leaves out a portion. Of approximately 86,000 clones in the sample, about 82% were seen once. The sample consisted of peripheral blood. The receptors originated from a man aged 50 or older with acute or convalescent COVID-19. CDR3s leave out the opening cysteine and the closing phenylalanine or tryptophan. The order of the fields is V gene, J gene, CDR3 protein.

V: TRBV2; J: TRBJ2-2; CDR3: ATADPSGRLELF
V: TRBV5-1; J: TRBJ1-2; CDR3: ASSLSSTSGYT
V: TRBV10-2; J: TRBJ2-1; CDR3: ASSGGTGTNEQF
V: TRBV7-2; J: TRBJ1-5; CDR3: ASSLGTVSNQPQH
V: TRBV19; J: TRBJ1-4; CDR3: ASSIQGAVEEKLF
V: TRBV19; J: TRBJ2-7; CDR3: ASSIDRRYEQY
V: TRBV28; J: TRBJ2-1; CDR3: ASAAVTTREF
V: TRBV25-1; J: TRBJ2-3; CDR3: ASIPPIADTQY
V: TRBV5-1; J: TRBJ2-7; CDR3: ASSFGTAGGVEQY
V: TRBV6-1; J: TRBJ2-3; CDR3: ASSEASGTDTQY
V: TRBV6-5; J: TRBJ1-1; CDR3: ASSYQLTGGGEAF
V: TRBV4-1; J: TRBJ2-1; CDR3: ASSQDGRGPYNEQF
V: TRBV9; J: TRBJ2-7; CDR3: ASSVFSGGAMNEQY
V: TRBV18; J: TRBJ1-5; CDR3: ASSLPQGSNQPQH
V: TRBV3-1/TRBV3-2; J: TRBJ1-1; CDR3: ASSQFQGTEAF
V: TRBV19; J: TRBJ1-5; CDR3: ASNNRGQSGGQPQH
V: TRBV30; J: TRBJ1-5; CDR3: AWSSGGYGNQPQH
V: TRBV5-1; J: TRBJ1-3; CDR3: ASSLGGSGNTIY
V: TRBV27; J: TRBJ2-2; CDR3: ASSPQPGTGERELF
V: TRBV10-3; J: TRBJ2-2; CDR3: AISESAEGVGELF
V: TRBV28; J: TRBJ2-2; CDR3: ASSLQGTSGRGNTGELF
V: TRBV18; J: TRBJ2-7; CDR3: ASSPREGNYEQY
V: TRBV6-5; J: TRBJ2-6; CDR3: ASNPGTAGANVLT
V: TRBV3-1/TRBV3-2; J: TRBJ2-3; CDR3: ASSLGGNGVDTQY
V: TRBV6-6; J: TRBJ1-1; CDR3: ASRFAEMNTEAF
V: TRBV19; J: TRBJ1-2; CDR3: ASSIQGKVNYGYT
V: TRBV29-1; J: TRBJ2-1; CDR3: SLTPRQGSNEQF
V: TRBV4-3; J: TRBJ2-3; CDR3: ASSQETGLAGGPDTQY
V: TRBV11-2; J: TRBJ2-1; CDR3: ASGTSRTDEQF
V: TRBV6-2/TRBV6-3; J: TRBJ2-1; CDR3: ASSYSPETSYNEQF
V: TRBV7-2; J: TRBJ1-1; CDR3: ASSPQEVNTEAF
V: TRBV29-1; J: TRBJ2-3; CDR3: SAEHSTDTQY
V: TRBV5-1; J: TRBJ2-5; CDR3: ASSLAIGLGAAGTQY
V: TRBV18; J: TRBJ2-1; CDR3: ASSPPGLADNEQF
V: TRBV4-2; J: TRBJ1-3; CDR3: ASSQVVGAGNTIY
V: TRBV9; J: TRBJ2-1; CDR3: ASSARLELGEQF
V: TRBV27; J: TRBJ1-6; CDR3: ASSFTAGPLH
V: TRBV7-3; J: TRBJ2-7; CDR3: ASTEGLPKYEQY
V: TRBV10-3; J: TRBJ2-3; CDR3: AIEGRGTDTQY
V: TRBV5-5; J: TRBJ1-4; CDR3: ASSPLWRNEKLF
V: TRBV3-1/TRBV3-2; J: TRBJ2-3; CDR3: ASSRDRFIADTQY
V: TRBV10-3; J: TRBJ1-4; CDR3: AISAGINGEKLF
V: TRBV5-4; J: TRBJ1-2; CDR3: ASSFESYGYT
V: TRBV28; J: TRBJ2-7; CDR3: ASSPGQSYEQY
V: TRBV6-5; J: TRBJ2-7; CDR3: ASSDSGTSSHEQY
V: TRBV5-1; J: TRBJ2-3; CDR3: ASSLEGGTTDTQY
V: TRBV20-1; J: TRBJ1-2; CDR3: SASGASNYGYT
V: TRBV18; J: TRBJ1-1; CDR3: ASSPQSNEAF
V: TRBV6-1; J: TRBJ1-2; CDR3: ASSEGPGASYGYT
V: TRBV9; J: TRBJ1-3; CDR3: ASSESHSSGNTIY
V: TRBV3-1/TRBV3-2; J: TRBJ2-5; CDR3: ASSPSGGASSVETQY
V: TRBV3-1/TRBV3-2; J: TRBJ1-1; CDR3: ASSHAPGYTEAF
V: TRBV5-1; J: TRBJ1-2; CDR3: ASSDRGGYGYT
V: TRBV19; J: TRBJ1-2; CDR3: ASSTQGRNYYGYT
V: TRBV4-1; J: TRBJ2-1; CDR3: ASSQGRRSGLAGGGSYNEQF
V: TRBV4-1; J: TRBJ2-1; CDR3: ASSQVSGSTYNEQF
V: TRBV27; J: TRBJ2-7; CDR3: ASSHTSGPLNEQY
V: TRBV28; J: TRBJ2-7; CDR3: ASSAGAGGTEQY